A single sample gave rise to the 25 T cell receptor beta chains below, sequenced in a study of cytomegalovirus exposure and HLA in healthy donors. TCRdb's copy holds only in-frame clones and misses some; the assay was immunoSEQ multiplex PCR. The sample gives 120,000 to 150,000 clones, roughly nine tenths of which show up once; roughly 3% is in the top ten. What was sequenced was PBMCs. Receptors were obtained from a man younger than 30 in good health and CMV-seronegative.

The chain uses TRBV27 and TRBJ2-3; D is perhaps TRBD2 (6 bases). V was cut by 3 bases and J by 0 bases, with 7 bases left in between. This CDR3 region has 14 residues. CDR1 is MNHEY, CDR2 SMNVEV, per germline (reference sequence). The CDR3 DNA is TGTGCCAGCAGTTTCAGCGGGAGCACAGATACGCAGTATTTT. Protein product: CASSFSGSTDTQYF.

The rearrangement links TRBV28 to TRBJ2-7; TRBD2 matches at 8 bases. V trimming: 3 bases; J trimming: 4 bases; junction bases outside the gene matches: 8. Germline V gene sequence: CDR1 MDHEN, CDR2 SYDVKM. The CDR3 has 15 residues. The CDR3 DNA reads TGTGCCAGCAGTTTGACTAGCGAGAGTTGGTACGAGCAGTACTTC. This sequence encodes CASSLTSESWYEQYF.

CDR3 sequence (DNA): TGCGCCAGCAGCCAAGCAGAAATATCGAGCGGGACAAGCGAGCAGTACTTC. It encodes CASSQAEISSGTSEQYF. The chain employs TRBV4-1 and TRBJ2-7; D might be TRBD2 (7 bases). The CDR3 has 17 residues. V dropped 1 base and J dropped 6 bases, with 22 bases sitting between them. Looked up from germline, CDR1 is MGHRA and CDR2 is YSYEKL.

The chain recombines TRBV19 with TRBJ1-5; 9 bases are a match to TRBD1. With V trimmed by 6 bases and J by 4 bases, 7 bases remained unmatched. The CDR3 contains 15 residues. Germline assignment: CDR1 LNHDA and CDR2 SQIVND (reference sequence). The DNA for the CDR3 is TGTGCCAGTAGCGCCGGGACAGGGTCGAATCAGCCCCAGCATTTT. It yields the protein CASSAGTGSNQPQHF.

CDR3 sequence (DNA): TGTGCCAGCTCACGAAGTCGGGGGACGACAACTAATGAAAAACTGTTTTTT. This gives the protein CASSRSRGTTTNEKLFF. The chain employs TRBV18 and TRBJ1-4, with D perhaps matching TRBD1 (5 bases). Trimming cost V 4 bases and J 0 bases, with 15 bases left between them. The CDR3 loop spans 17 amino acids. The germline V gene has CDR1 KGHSH and CDR2 LQKENI.

The chain couples TRBV27 to TRBJ2-7; 8 bases match TRBD2. Germline V gene lookup returns CDR1 MNHEY and CDR2 SMNVEV (reference sequence). The trim removed 5 bases at V and 3 bases at J, leaving 15 bases unmatched. The CDR3 has 17 residues. The DNA for the CDR3 is TGTGCCAGCAGTCTCCAAGGTGCGGCTAGCGGGTTCTACGAGCAGTACTTC. Translated: CASSLQGAASGFYEQYF.

The chain has TRBV27 and TRBJ2-3; 7 bases match TRBD2. CDR1 MNHEY and CDR2 SMNVEV come from the germline V gene (reference sequence). With V trimmed by 8 bases and J by 5 bases, 10 bases remained unmatched. This CDR3 spans 14 amino acids. In DNA, the CDR3 is TGTGCCAGCTACCGGGCGGGAGTGCGAGATACGCAGTATTTT. It is translated as CASYRAGVRDTQYF.

For the CDR3, the DNA is TGTGCCAGCAGTGAGGAAGGACAGGGAGGCTACGAGCAGTACTTC. It codes for CASSEEGQGGYEQYF. The chain joins TRBV6-1 to TRBJ2-7, with TRBD1 matching 8 bases. The CDR3 runs to 15 residues. The trim removed 3 bases at V and 3 bases at J, leaving 7 bases unmatched. Germline V CDR1 and CDR2: MNHNS, SASEGT.

This clone was counted a single time. The V gene is TRBV10-2, the J gene TRBJ2-2; 7 bases fit TRBD1. Germline loops: CDR1 WSHSY, CDR2 SAAADI. The CDR3 runs 15 residues. V lost 2 bases and J lost 9; bases outside the gene matches: 9. CDR3 residues: CASSEPKQGIRELFF. DNA for the CDR3: TGCGCCAGCAGTGAGCCCAAACAGGGGATCAGGGAGCTGTTTTTT.

The V and J genes are TRBV27 and TRBJ1-3; perhaps TRBD1 as D (6 bases). The CDR3 totals 15 residues. V lost 3 bases and J lost 0, with 9 bases in between. Germline V gene sequence: CDR1 MNHEY, CDR2 SMNVEV (reference sequence). The CDR3 reads CASSFDRFSGNTIYF. The CDR3, as DNA: TGTGCCAGCAGTTTCGACAGGTTCTCTGGAAACACCATATATTTT.

The V call is TRBV2, the J call TRBJ1-2; 10 nucleotides line up with TRBD1. V trimming: 3 bases; J trimming: 5 bases; junction bases outside the gene matches: 9. Per germline, CDR1 SNHLY and CDR2 FYNNEI. This CDR3 is built from 16 residues. In DNA form, the CDR3 reads TGTGCCAGCAGTGAGGGACAGGGGTTTATTTTTTATGGCTACACCTTC. The encoded protein is CASSEGQGFIFYGYTF.

This clone came up a few times. This CDR3 is CAIRGNYEQYF. The CDR3 DNA is TGTGCCATCCGCGGGAACTACGAGCAGTACTTC. The V call is TRBV28, the J call TRBJ2-7, with D possibly being TRBD2 (6 bases). Germline V gene lookup returns CDR1 MDHEN and CDR2 SYDVKM. CDR3 length: 11 residues. The germline V and J ends were trimmed by 10 bases and 3 bases, with 10 bases remaining between them.

J is TRBJ1-2 and V is TRBV6-5, with D possibly TRBD1 on 5 matching bases. The V end was cut by 6 bases, the J end by 8 bases, with 22 bases between. CDR1 MNHEY and CDR2 SVGAGI come from the germline V gene. This CDR3 is 15 amino acids long. The CDR3 is CASRPSGSGRWGYTF. Here the CDR3 DNA reads TGTGCCAGCAGGCCCTCAGGGTCCGGTCGTTGGGGCTACACCTTC.

V and J are TRBV5-1 and TRBJ1-1; 10 nucleotides line up with TRBD1. Germline CDR1 is SGHRS and CDR2 is YFSETQ. The CDR3 extends over 16 amino acids. J lost 1 base, V lost 0 bases, and 3 bases had no gene match. This CDR3 is CASSLETGGWNTEAFF. Written as DNA, the CDR3 is TGCGCCAGCAGCTTGGAGACAGGGGGCTGGAACACTGAAGCTTTCTTT.

The J gene is TRBJ2-5, the V gene TRBV2, with 9 bases aligning to TRBD2. From germline, CDR1 is SNHLY and CDR2 FYNNEI. With V trimmed by 3 bases and J by 7 bases, 6 bases remained unmatched. The CDR3 is 14 residues long. CDR3 bases: TGTGCCAGCAGTGAGGGAGCGGGGGGTGCGACCCAGTACTTC. Encoded protein: CASSEGAGGATQYF.

The chain recombines TRBV10-3 with TRBJ1-6; 8 bases match TRBD1. This CDR3 is 16 amino acids long. Losses at the gene ends were 6 bases for V and 7 bases for J; bases not matched to a gene: 11. Germline CDR1 reads ENHRY; CDR2 reads SYGVKD. This chain's CDR3 is CAIRPRGTGPNSPLHF. CDR3 nucleotide sequence: TGTGCCATCAGACCCAGAGGGACAGGACCGAATTCACCCCTCCACTTT.

The chain has TRBV28 and TRBJ1-2; 7 nucleotides line up with TRBD1. The germline V gene encodes CDR1 MDHEN and CDR2 SYDVKM. V lost 4 bases to trimming and J lost 10 bases; unmatched junction nucleotides: 9. CDR3 length: 13 amino acids. The CDR3 reads CASSSTGSRDYTF. The CDR3 DNA reads as TGTGCCAGCAGTTCGACAGGGTCCCGAGACTACACCTTC.

V and J are TRBV2 and TRBJ1-3, with TRBD1 matching 9 bases. The germline V gene has CDR1 SNHLY and CDR2 FYNNEI. J gave up 4 bases and V 6 bases, and 7 bases lay outside the gene matches. The CDR3 consists of 15 residues. CDR3 sequence: CASSSLTGGGNTIYF. The DNA of the CDR3 is TGTGCCAGCAGCTCTCTGACAGGGGGAGGAAACACCATATATTTT. The variable domain in full, completed from reference TRBV2 and TRBJ1-3, reads EPEVTQTPSHQVTQMGQEVILRCVPISNHLYFYWYRQILGQKVEFLVSFYNNEISEKSEIFDDQFSVERPDGSNFTLKIRSTKLEDSAMYFCASSSLTGGGNTIYFGEGSWLTVV.

This chain uses TRBV9 with TRBJ2-5, with a possible D match to TRBD2 (5 bases). The CDR3 has 15 amino acids. Germline V CDR1 and CDR2: SGDLS, YYNGEE. With 0 bases removed from V and 7 bases from J, the gap between germline ends came to 16 bases. The CDR3 sequence: CASSVAFSPRGTQYF. CDR3 DNA sequence: TGTGCCAGCAGCGTAGCTTTTTCGCCTCGGGGGACCCAGTACTTC.

The V gene is TRBV5-1, the J gene TRBJ2-1, with 9 positions matching TRBD2. The CDR3 spans 14 residues. Trimming at V came to 0 bases and at J to 8 bases, leaving 3 bases not matched to a gene. Germline V gene sequence: CDR1 SGHRS, CDR2 YFSETQ. CDR3 sequence (DNA): TGCGCCAGCAGCTTGGTTAGCGGGGGAGATGAGCAGTTCTTC. This encodes CASSLVSGGDEQFF. The entire variable domain, with the rest obtained from reference TRBV5-1 and TRBJ2-1, is as follows: KAGVTQTPRYLIKTRGQQVTLSCSPISGHRSVSWYQQTPGQGLQFLFEYFSETQRNKGNFPGRFSGRQFSNSRSEMNVSTLELGDSALYLCASSLVSGGDEQFFGPGTRLTVL.

The chain uses TRBV13 and TRBJ2-1, with 10 bases that match TRBD2. The CDR3 covers 16 residues. J lost 5 bases, V lost 4 bases, and 8 bases had no gene match. The germline V gene encodes CDR1 PRHDT and CDR2 FYEKMQ (reference sequence). CDR3 amino acids: CASSWGTSGRDNEQFF. The CDR3 nucleotides read TGTGCCAGCAGCTGGGGGACGAGCGGGAGGGACAATGAGCAGTTCTTC. Full variable domain (rest looked up from reference TRBV13 and TRBJ2-1): AAGVIQSPRHLIKEKRETATLKCYPIPRHDTVYWYQQGPGQDPQFLISFYEKMQSDKGSIPDRFSAQQFSDYHSELNMSSLELGDSALYFCASSWGTSGRDNEQFFGPGTRLTVL.

The table lists this clone with a count of one. This chain connects TRBV5-1 to TRBJ2-7; 9 nucleotides match TRBD1. The CDR3 has 13 amino acids. The V gene end was trimmed by 3 bases and the J gene end by 5 bases; junction bases not matched to a gene: 3. Germline V lookup: CDR1 SGHRS, CDR2 YFSETQ. In DNA, the CDR3 is TGCGCCAGCAGCTACCGACAGGGGGACGAGCAGTACTTC. Translated: CASSYRQGDEQYF.

The gene calls are TRBV4-3 and TRBJ2-1, with TRBD2 matching over 10 bases. Germline lookup yields CDR1 LGHNA and CDR2 YSLEER. With 1 base clipped from V and 0 bases from J, the junction kept 0 bases outside the gene matches. The CDR3 runs 16 residues. For the CDR3, the DNA is TGCGCCAGCAGCCAAGCTAGCGGGAGCTCCTACAATGAGCAGTTCTTC. This translates into CASSQASGSSYNEQFF.

This clone appeared once. V is TRBV19 and J is TRBJ2-1; 7 positions match TRBD1. The CDR3 sequence is 16 residues long. Germline loops: CDR1 LNHDA, CDR2 SQIVND (reference sequence). V trimming: 3 bases; J trimming: 0 bases; junction bases outside the gene matches: 5. The CDR3 DNA is TGTGCCAGTAGTATCGGGGCAGGGGGCTCCTACAATGAGCAGTTCTTC. Amino acids: CASSIGAGGSYNEQFF.

V and J are TRBV18 and TRBJ2-5; D unresolved. The V gene's germline CDR1 is KGHSH and CDR2 LQKENI. Trimming removed 4 bases at V and 1 base at J, with 7 bases between. The length of the CDR3 is 13 residues. The CDR3 coding sequence is TGTGCCAGCTCACGTTCCCTCCAAGAGACCCAGTACTTC. Amino acid sequence: CASSRSLQETQYF.